The rows below give T cell receptor beta chains drawn from one sample of a study of T-cell reconstitution after alpha-beta-depleted transplantation in children. MiXCR, applied by TCRdb to the PCR reads, yields one record per CDR3 protein. The repertoire holds more than 20,000 distinct CDR3 sequences, with 9.5% to 13% as singletons. The source was PBMCs from the stem cell graft donor, collected from the stem cell graft. The receptor set was obtained from a human donor who donated a stem cell graft to a child with chronic granulomatous disease. Both conserved end residues are part of each CDR3. D genes are given only for firm matches. Clone size appears in some rows only: once, few, many, or a class for an expanded clone.

j_call: TRBJ2-1; d_call: TRBD1; v_call: TRBV5-1; clone_size: many; cdr3_aa: CASSLAVTGSEQFF; cdr3_nt: TGCGCCAGCAGCTTGGCCGTGACAGGGAGTGAGCAGTTCTTC
j_call: TRBJ1-1; d_call: NA; v_call: TRBV12-3/TRBV12-4; clone_size: NA; cdr3_aa: CASSPDRPETEAFF; cdr3_nt: TGTGCCAGCAGTCCAGATAGGCCTGAAACTGAAGCTTTCTTT
j_call: TRBJ2-1; d_call: TRBD2; v_call: TRBV10-1; clone_size: many; cdr3_aa: CASSGGSGRNEQFF; cdr3_nt: TGCGCCAGCAGTGGGGGTAGCGGGAGGAATGAGCAGTTCTTC
j_call: TRBJ2-1; d_call: TRBD2; v_call: TRBV6-2/TRBV6-3; clone_size: NA; cdr3_aa: CASSYSRLAGGLGEQFF; cdr3_nt: TGTGCCAGCAGTTACTCGAGACTAGCGGGGGGGCTTGGTGAGCAGTTCTTC
j_call: TRBJ2-6; d_call: NA; v_call: TRBV4-3; clone_size: many; cdr3_aa: CASSQDLLEGVGANVLTF; cdr3_nt: TGCGCCAGCAGCCAAGATCTTTTAGAGGGAGTTGGGGCCAACGTCCTGACTTTC
j_call: TRBJ2-3; d_call: NA; v_call: TRBV15; clone_size: many; cdr3_aa: CATSREFREDTQYF; cdr3_nt: TGTGCCACCAGCAGAGAATTCAGGGAGGATACGCAGTATTTT
j_call: TRBJ2-7; d_call: TRBD2; v_call: TRBV29-1; clone_size: many; cdr3_aa: CSVYLAGGNRGSPYEQYF; cdr3_nt: TGCAGCGTTTACCTAGCGGGAGGTAACCGAGGCTCACCCTACGAGCAGTACTTC
j_call: TRBJ2-1; d_call: TRBD2; v_call: TRBV3-1; clone_size: NA; cdr3_aa: CAICSRTSGAYNEQFF; cdr3_nt: TGTGCCATCTGTTCCAGGACTAGCGGGGCCTACAATGAGCAGTTCTTC
j_call: TRBJ2-7; d_call: NA; v_call: TRBV5-5; clone_size: many; cdr3_aa: CASRLSGNYEQYF; cdr3_nt: TGTGCCAGCAGATTATCAGGGAACTACGAGCAGTACTTC
j_call: TRBJ2-1; d_call: TRBD2; v_call: TRBV20-1; clone_size: many; cdr3_aa: CSAAGLVNSYNEQFF; cdr3_nt: TGCAGTGCGGCAGGACTAGTCAACTCCTACAATGAGCAGTTCTTC
j_call: TRBJ2-7; d_call: NA; v_call: TRBV7-6; clone_size: many; cdr3_aa: CASSLAGDGTYEQYF; cdr3_nt: TGTGCCAGCAGCTTAGCCGGGGACGGAACCTACGAGCAGTACTTC
j_call: TRBJ2-1; d_call: TRBD1; v_call: TRBV12-3/TRBV12-4; clone_size: many; cdr3_aa: CASNLGQGIYNEQFF; cdr3_nt: TGTGCCAGCAACCTGGGACAGGGCATTTACAATGAGCAGTTCTTC
j_call: TRBJ2-1; d_call: NA; v_call: TRBV28; clone_size: medium-sized; cdr3_aa: CASSFDTSNNEQFF; cdr3_nt: TGTGCCAGCAGTTTCGACACCTCAAACAATGAGCAGTTCTTC
j_call: TRBJ1-1; d_call: NA; v_call: TRBV5-1; clone_size: many; cdr3_aa: CASSLIWGSDTEAFF; cdr3_nt: TGCGCCAGCAGCTTGATCTGGGGGAGTGACACTGAAGCTTTCTTT
j_call: TRBJ2-2; d_call: NA; v_call: TRBV12-3/TRBV12-4; clone_size: many; cdr3_aa: CASSLATGAGELFF; cdr3_nt: TGTGCCAGCAGTTTAGCGACGGGGGCCGGGGAGCTGTTTTTT
j_call: TRBJ1-3; d_call: TRBD1; v_call: TRBV7-9; clone_size: NA; cdr3_aa: CASPTRDRGNTIYF; cdr3_nt: TGTGCCAGCCCCACCCGGGACAGGGGCAACACCATATATTTT
j_call: TRBJ1-1; d_call: TRBD1; v_call: TRBV10-3; clone_size: many; cdr3_aa: CAISDGTGYTEAFF; cdr3_nt: TGTGCCATCAGTGACGGGACAGGGTACACTGAAGCTTTCTTT